This TCR beta chain stems from a study of metastatic and nonmetastatic thyroid tumors. In the study overall: Repertoire data that came from the blood and tumor or nodule tissue of malignant and benign thyroid patients were compared. The study, taken as a whole, reports: Versus benign nodules, malignant thyroid tumors reportedly had significantly higher TCR beta diversity, in blood and tumor.

As for this clone: Its antigen is currently unknown.

Patients had received no treatment of any kind before thyroid surgery. CDR1 DFQATT and CDR2 SNEGSKA come from the germline V gene (reference sequence). This CDR3 is built from 15 residues. V was trimmed by 0 bases and J by 8 bases, leaving 17 bases between them. Authors' methods: Clinicopathological groups supplied CDR3 differences that were used to build a distant-metastasis classifier for papillary thyroid cancer. TCRdb re-called the PCR reads with MiXCR. The V and J calls, along with clone size, are taken from TCRdb and not from the paper's own processing. The table lists some 16,000 clones, 24% of them singletons.

The source is a female donor with papillary thyroid cancer or a benign thyroid nodule (not recorded which). Some clones in this sample may be carry-over from other donors' samples. Material for sequencing was tumor tissue. This sequence joins TRBV20-1 and TRBJ2-1; a weak D match, TRBD1 (5 bases). CDR3 bases: TGCAGTGCTAGAGATTATGTAGGACACGAACATGAGCAGTTCTTC. This translates into CSARDYVGHEHEQFF.